The 9 T cell receptor beta chains presented below share a single source sample, sequenced in a study of T cell clones after liver transplantation. The table came from immunoSEQ multiplex PCR; TCRdb's copy has only in-frame clones and leaves some out. Of roughly 80,000 clones in the sample, 83% were seen once. The material sequenced was CD4+ T cells from blood, taken at the 22-month timepoint. The receptor source for this set is a human patient who received a liver transplant. Some T cells may originate from the graft donor.

In DNA, the CDR3 is TGTGCCAGCAGATCCGACAGGGGCTATGGCTACACCTTC. Encoded protein: CASRSDRGYGYTF. The V gene is TRBV25-1, the J gene TRBJ1-2; 8 positions agree with TRBD1. This CDR3 is 13 amino acids long. V lost 6 bases to trimming and J lost 4 bases; unmatched junction nucleotides: 4. The germline V gene encodes CDR1 MGHDK and CDR2 SYGVNS.

This clone was counted a few times. The chain is built from TRBV7-3 and TRBJ2-2; D remains unclear. V gave up 5 bases and J gave up 2 bases, with 6 bases separating them. Germline lookup yields CDR1 SGHTA and CDR2 FQGTGA. CDR3 length: 13 amino acids. This chain's CDR3 is CASSGSNTGELFF. CDR3 nucleotides: TGTGCCAGCAGCGGGTCCAACACCGGGGAGCTGTTTTTT.

The chain couples TRBV5-6 to TRBJ1-5; no clear D gene. From germline, CDR1 is SGHDT and CDR2 YYEEEE. The CDR3 length is 14 residues. Trimming cost V 4 bases and J 2 bases, with 10 bases left between them. In nucleotides, the CDR3 is TGTGCCAGCAGCAAGGGTGTGGGCAATCAGCCCCAGCATTTT. It yields the protein CASSKGVGNQPQHF.

This sequence joins TRBV28 and TRBJ1-1; D ambiguous. The CDR3 runs 12 residues. Deletions cut 5 bases from V and 11 bases from J, with 15 bases between. Germline assignment: CDR1 MDHEN and CDR2 SYDVKM. This CDR3 reads CASSGSGANAFF. Written as DNA, the CDR3 is TGTGCCAGCAGTGGCTCCGGAGCGAATGCTTTCTTT. The full variable domain, with the rest looked up from reference TRBV28 and TRBJ1-1, is DVKVTQSSRYLVKRTGEKVFLECVQDMDHENMFWYRQDPGLGLRLIYFSYDVKMKEKGDIPEGYSVSREKKERFSLILESASTNQTSMYLCASSGSGANAFFGQGTRLTVV.

This clone turned up a few times. The gene calls are TRBV5-4 and TRBJ2-1; 15 bases line up with TRBD2. The CDR3 sequence is 16 residues long. Germline lookup yields CDR1 SGHNT and CDR2 YYREEE (reference sequence). V dropped 3 bases and J dropped 6; count of bases not matched to a gene: 4. CDR3 coding DNA: TGTGCCAGCAGCTATGGACTAGCGGGGGGGATCAATGAGCAGTTCTTC. The encoded protein is CASSYGLAGGINEQFF.

This chain connects TRBV2 to TRBJ2-5; D remains unclear. Germline CDR1 reads SNHLY; CDR2 reads FYNNEI. V was pared by 4 bases and J by 0 bases, with 6 bases between. CDR3 length: 13 amino acids. CDR3 sequence reads: CASSGLYQETQYF. The CDR3 bases are TGTGCCAGCAGTGGGCTATACCAAGAGACCCAGTACTTC. Complete variable domain (other parts from reference TRBV2 and TRBJ2-5): EPEVTQTPSHQVTQMGQEVILRCVPISNHLYFYWYRQILGQKVEFLVSFYNNEISEKSEIFDDQFSVERPDGSNFTLKIRSTKLEDSAMYFCASSGLYQETQYFGPGTRLLVL.

The chain combines TRBV10-3 with TRBJ2-7; D gene unclear. Trimming took off 3 bases at V and 3 bases at J, with 6 bases between the two ends. CDR1 and CDR2 from the germline V gene are ENHRY and SYGVKD. The CDR3 runs to 12 residues. The CDR3 sequence is CAISDLLYEQYF. The CDR3 DNA follows: TGTGCCATCAGTGATTTGCTCTACGAGCAGTACTTC.

The J gene is TRBJ1-5, the V gene TRBV2, with 7 bases that match TRBD1. The V and J ends lost 5 bases and 4 bases, in that order; junction bases with no gene match: 5. The V gene's germline CDR1 is SNHLY and CDR2 FYNNEI. CDR3 length equals 14 residues. CDR3 sequence (DNA): TGTGCCAGCAGTTGGACAGGCGCGAATCAGCCCCAGCATTTT. This sequence encodes CASSWTGANQPQHF. Based on the CDR3 plus reference TRBV2 and TRBJ1-5, the full variable domain is EPEVTQTPSHQVTQMGQEVILRCVPISNHLYFYWYRQILGQKVEFLVSFYNNEISEKSEIFDDQFSVERPDGSNFTLKIRSTKLEDSAMYFCASSWTGANQPQHFGDGTRLSIL.

This chain connects TRBV5-6 to TRBJ2-7; 11 nucleotides agree with TRBD2. Trimming at V came to 4 bases and at J to 0 bases, leaving 9 bases not matched to a gene. CDR3 size: 17 residues. Germline V lookup: CDR1 SGHDT, CDR2 YYEEEE. DNA for the CDR3: TGTGCCAGCAGCCTATATACTAGCGGGAGTTCCTCCTACGAGCAGTACTTC. Protein sequence: CASSLYTSGSSSYEQYF.